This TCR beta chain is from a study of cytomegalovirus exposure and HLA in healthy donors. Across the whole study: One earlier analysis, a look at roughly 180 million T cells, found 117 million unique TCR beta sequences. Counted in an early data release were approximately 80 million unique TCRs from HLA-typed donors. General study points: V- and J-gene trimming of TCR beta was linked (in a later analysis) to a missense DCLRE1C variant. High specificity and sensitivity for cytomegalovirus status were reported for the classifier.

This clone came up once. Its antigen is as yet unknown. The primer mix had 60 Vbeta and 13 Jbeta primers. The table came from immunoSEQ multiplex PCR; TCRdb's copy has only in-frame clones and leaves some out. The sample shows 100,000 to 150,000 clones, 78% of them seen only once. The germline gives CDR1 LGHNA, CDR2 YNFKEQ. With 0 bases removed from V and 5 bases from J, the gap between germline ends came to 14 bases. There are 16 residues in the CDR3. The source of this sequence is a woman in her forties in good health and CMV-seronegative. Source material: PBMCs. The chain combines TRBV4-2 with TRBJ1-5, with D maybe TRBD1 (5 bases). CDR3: CASSQEPGMGDQPQHF. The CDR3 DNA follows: TGTGCCAGCAGCCAAGAGCCAGGGATGGGCGATCAGCCCCAGCATTTT.